This T cell receptor (beta chain) was obtained from a study of shared clonotypes between healthy human individuals. Only in-frame clones appear in the TCRdb table, and some are missing; sequencing was by immunoSEQ multiplex PCR. The profile shows roughly 600,000 clones, about 98% of them singletons. The germline CDR1 and CDR2 sequences are LGHNA and YSLEER. The CDR3 covers 15 residues. The germline V and J ends were trimmed by 0 bases and 1 base, with 9 bases remaining between them. Comments on this clone: Distinct nucleotide sequences in the sample also encode this CDR3.

Terminally differentiated effector memory CD45RA+ cells were excluded from the naive CD8 cells, which were CD45RO-negative and positively selected for CCR7. The V call is TRBV4-3, the J call TRBJ1-1; a weak D match, TRBD1 (5 bases). The clonotype was recovered from a man aged 25 to 45 in good health. Sequenced input: naive CD8+ T cells sorted from blood. CDR3 sequence: CASSQDRGGNTEAFF. The CDR3 bases are TGCGCCAGCAGCCAAGATAGGGGTGGGAACACTGAAGCTTTCTTT.